This passage covers 19 T cell receptor beta chains from one sample sequenced in a study of PD-1 blockade in classical Hodgkin lymphoma. Assay: immunoSEQ multiplex PCR; the TCRdb copy retains only in-frame clones and omits some. Among over 85,000 clones listed, 75% to 95% were seen once. Noted time point: cycle 4 day 1 (C4D1), after five to seven weeks of nivolumab. All trial patients relapsed after autologous stem cell transplantation. Sequenced here: peripheral blood mononuclear cells (PBMCs), sampled before the fourth cycle of nivolumab. The receptors originated from a human donor with classical Hodgkin lymphoma.

V and J are TRBV7-2 and TRBJ1-5, with D maybe TRBD1 (6 bases). This CDR3 spans 13 amino acids. Per the germline V gene, CDR1 is SGHTA and CDR2 is FQGNSA. Trimming shortened V by 5 bases and J by 9 bases, and 14 bases separated the two germline ends. This CDR3 reads CASSQAGVGPQHF. The CDR3, as DNA: TGTGCCAGCAGCCAGGCAGGGGTCGGGCCCCAGCATTTT.

This clone was seen once. This rearrangement joins TRBV27 to TRBJ2-7, with D possibly TRBD1 on 7 matching bases. Trimming stripped 7 bases from V and 5 bases from J, with 12 bases between. This CDR3 has 12 amino acids. The germline CDR1 and CDR2 sequences are MNHEY and SMNVEV (reference sequence). The CDR3 DNA is TGTGCCAGCACCTCAGGGGGGCACGAGCAGTACTTC. This gives the protein CASTSGGHEQYF.

This clone showed up just once. The genes are TRBV5-1 and TRBJ2-5; 8 bases fit TRBD2. The J call may not be correct, given that the DNA end is closer to TRBJ2-7. Germline V gives CDR1 SGHRS, CDR2 YFSETQ. This CDR3 contains 14 residues. The CDR3 bases are TGCGCCAGCAGCACGGGGGGGGTCCCCTACGAGCAGTACTTC. It translates to CASSTGGVPYEQYF.

The chain recombines TRBV11-2 with TRBJ2-5, with D hard to call. V was shortened by 0 bases and J by 5 bases, with 16 bases between the two germline ends. Per germline, CDR1 SGHAT and CDR2 FQNNGV. The CDR3 extends over 16 amino acids. DNA for the CDR3: TGTGCCAGCAGCTTAGACATCTCTCAACTCTTCGAGACCCAGTACTTC. Protein product: CASSLDISQLFETQYF.

J is TRBJ2-7 and V is TRBV27, with 8 bases identical to TRBD1. The CDR3 has 14 amino acids. V shed 3 bases, J shed 3 bases, and the junction held 4 bases outside the gene matches. Germline V lookup: CDR1 MNHEY, CDR2 SMNVEV (reference sequence). The CDR3: CASSLQGAVYEQYF. The DNA for the CDR3 is TGTGCCAGCAGTTTGCAGGGGGCCGTCTACGAGCAGTACTTC.

The rearrangement uses TRBV7-8 and TRBJ1-5; 7 bases are a match to TRBD1. Per germline, CDR1 SGHVS and CDR2 FQNEAQ. V shed 1 base, J shed 0 bases, and the junction held 12 bases outside the gene matches. CDR3 length equals 19 residues. Here the CDR3 DNA reads TGTGCCAGCAGCTTAGTGCGATTTGGGACAGCATATAGCAATCAGCCCCAGCATTTT. Its translation is CASSLVRFGTAYSNQPQHF.

The gene calls are TRBV7-6 and TRBJ1-3; possibly TRBD1 for D (5 bases). Germline CDR1 reads SGHVS; CDR2 reads FNYEAQ. V was pared by 5 bases and J by 0 bases, with 11 bases between. This CDR3 is built from 15 residues. The CDR3 nucleotides are TGTGCCAGCAGCCGAGGGGAGAACTCTGGAAACACCATATATTTT. Residues: CASSRGENSGNTIYF.

J is TRBJ1-1 and V is TRBV29-1; the D is unclear. The germline CDR1 and CDR2 sequences are SQVTM and ANQGSEA. Trimming cost V 7 bases and J 6 bases, with 12 bases left between them. CDR3 length: 11 amino acids. CDR3 in amino acids: CSAEVGAEAFF. Written as DNA, the CDR3 is TGCAGCGCCGAGGTGGGCGCTGAAGCTTTCTTT.

The V call is TRBV7-9, the J call TRBJ1-1; D gene unclear. The germline V gene has CDR1 SEHNR and CDR2 FQNEAQ (reference sequence). Trimming pared 7 bases from V and 4 bases from J, leaving 16 bases between. The CDR3 runs to 14 residues. This chain's CDR3 is CASKLNSGGTEAFF. CDR3 coding DNA: TGTGCCAGCAAGCTGAACAGCGGAGGCACTGAAGCTTTCTTT. The full variable domain, completed using reference TRBV7-9 and TRBJ1-1, is DTGVSQNPRHKITKRGQNVTFRCDPISEHNRLYWYRQTLGQGPEFLTYFQNEAQLEKSRLLSDRFSAERPKGSFSTLEIQRTEQGDSAMYLCASKLNSGGTEAFFGQGTRLTVV.

This chain joins TRBV4-2 and TRBJ1-1, with TRBD1 matching over 7 bases. Germline CDR1 reads LGHNA; CDR2 reads YNFKEQ. The CDR3 is 12 residues long. V shed 5 bases and J 6 bases; nucleotides not matched to a gene: 3. The CDR3 here is CASSFGTAEAFF. CDR3 bases: TGTGCCAGCAGCTTCGGGACAGCTGAAGCTTTCTTT.

This clone is a singleton in its sample. The J gene is TRBJ2-7, the V gene TRBV6-1, with 14 bases lining up with TRBD2. The CDR3 covers 15 residues. V shed 5 bases and J 4 bases; nucleotides not matched to a gene: 4. Germline-derived CDR1 and CDR2 are MNHNS and SASEGT. This CDR3 reads CASSPWTSGGYEQYF. CDR3 DNA: TGTGCCAGCAGTCCCTGGACTAGCGGGGGGTACGAGCAGTACTTC.

The chain combines TRBV6-5 with TRBJ1-2; D might be TRBD1 (6 bases). Trimming shortened V by 8 bases and J by 7 bases, and 17 bases separated the two germline ends. The CDR3 consists of 13 residues. Germline V gene lookup returns CDR1 MNHEY and CDR2 SVGAGI. The DNA of the CDR3 is TGTGCCAGCGCCCCAACAGGGCCAAGTGGCTACACCTTC. It translates to CASAPTGPSGYTF.

The chain has TRBV6-1 and TRBJ2-2; D possibly corresponds to TRBD2 (6 bases). The germline gives CDR1 MNHNS, CDR2 SASEGT. Between the trimmed V and J ends, which lost 5 bases and 4 bases, there was a span of 14 bases. CDR3 length: 15 residues. The CDR3 DNA follows: TGTGCCAGCAGTCCCTCGGGACTTTTCACCGGGGAGCTGTTTTTT. Translation: CASSPSGLFTGELFF.

V gene TRBV30 combines with J gene TRBJ1-2; D gene unclear. Germline V gene sequence: CDR1 GTSNPN, CDR2 SVGIG (reference sequence). This CDR3 is built from 11 residues. The V gene lost 4 bases and the J gene lost 2 bases, with 5 bases spanning the gap. The CDR3 region is CAWNRNYGYTF. CDR3 nucleotides: TGTGCCTGGAACCGAAACTATGGCTACACCTTC.

The chain joins TRBV30 to TRBJ2-7, with TRBD1 matching over 7 bases. J lost 2 bases, V lost 8 bases, and 6 bases had no gene match. The CDR3 sequence is 12 residues long. CDR1 GTSNPN and CDR2 SVGIG come from the germline V gene (reference sequence). Here the CDR3 DNA reads TGTGCCGGAAAGGGGACAGCCTACGAGCAGTACTTC. Its translation: CAGKGTAYEQYF. The variable domain in full, completed from reference TRBV30 and TRBJ2-7, reads SQTIHQWPATLVQPVGSPLSLECTVEGTSNPNLYWYRQAAGRGLQLLFYSVGIGQISSEVPQNLSASRPQDRQFILSSKKLLLSDSGFYLCAGKGTAYEQYFGPGTRLTVT.

The genes are TRBV7-9 and TRBJ1-3, with D perhaps TRBD1 (5 bases). The length of the CDR3 is 19 residues. V shed 6 bases and J shed 0 bases, with 24 bases lying between them. Germline CDR1 is SEHNR and CDR2 is FQNEAQ (reference sequence). In nucleotides, the CDR3 is TGTGCCAGCAGAATGCGGGACTCCAAGGGTCTAAGCTCTGGAAACACCATATATTTT. Its translation: CASRMRDSKGLSSGNTIYF.

The V and J genes are TRBV2 and TRBJ2-5; 7 bases agree with TRBD2. Germline CDR1 reads SNHLY; CDR2 reads FYNNEI. After removal of 0 bases from V and 4 bases from J, the junction contained 5 bases not matched to a gene. This CDR3 region has 15 residues. The CDR3 region is CASSEAPGRGETQYF. The CDR3, as DNA: TGTGCCAGCAGTGAAGCGCCAGGGAGGGGAGAGACCCAGTACTTC.

The V gene is TRBV27, the J gene TRBJ2-7, with 7 nucleotides matching TRBD2. V gave up 0 bases and J gave up 0 bases; unmatched junction bases: 8. This CDR3 is 17 amino acids long. CDR1 MNHEY and CDR2 SMNVEV come from the germline V gene (reference sequence). CDR3 sequence (DNA): TGTGCCAGCAGTTTATCCCCAGCGGGGTCCATCTCCTACGAGCAGTACTTC. It yields the protein CASSLSPAGSISYEQYF.

This clone was detected a few times. The J gene is TRBJ2-4, the V gene TRBV7-6; D ambiguous. The CDR3 extends over 13 amino acids. Germline assignment: CDR1 SGHVS and CDR2 FNYEAQ. V lost 2 bases and J lost 8, with 10 bases in between. The CDR3 loop reads CASSLWVGDIQYF. In DNA, the CDR3 is TGTGCCAGCAGCTTATGGGTTGGGGACATTCAGTACTTC.